This note documents a single T cell receptor (beta chain) sequence. Its cognate antigen is unknown. TCRdb keeps only in-frame clones here, not all; method: immunoSEQ multiplex PCR. The table shows about 43,000 clones, with roughly 94% occurring only once. This record comes from a study of T cells in tuberculosis. Overall study: This South African cohort compared adolescents with or without latent tuberculosis against adults with active tuberculosis. Study-level results: Active tuberculosis TCR-alpha repertoires lay closer to GMM-specific TCRs than IGRA-negative controls, suggesting clonal expansion. Samples were chosen by availability of cryopreserved specimens.

Trimming left V 2 bases short and J 0 bases short, with 9 bases between. Germline loops: CDR1 SGHNT, CDR2 YENEEA. The CDR3 spans 15 residues. At study entry, adolescents had tuberculin skin tests and IGRA screening. The chain employs TRBV11-3 and TRBJ2-3; D gene uncertain. The specimen was PBMCs. The TCR sequence derives from a donor between 10 and 35 years old with latent tuberculosis or without tuberculosis infection. Some clones in this sample may be carry-over from other donors' samples. CDR3 protein: CASSLYGVSTDTQYF. The DNA of the CDR3 is TGTGCCAGCAGCTTATACGGAGTAAGCACAGATACGCAGTATTTT.